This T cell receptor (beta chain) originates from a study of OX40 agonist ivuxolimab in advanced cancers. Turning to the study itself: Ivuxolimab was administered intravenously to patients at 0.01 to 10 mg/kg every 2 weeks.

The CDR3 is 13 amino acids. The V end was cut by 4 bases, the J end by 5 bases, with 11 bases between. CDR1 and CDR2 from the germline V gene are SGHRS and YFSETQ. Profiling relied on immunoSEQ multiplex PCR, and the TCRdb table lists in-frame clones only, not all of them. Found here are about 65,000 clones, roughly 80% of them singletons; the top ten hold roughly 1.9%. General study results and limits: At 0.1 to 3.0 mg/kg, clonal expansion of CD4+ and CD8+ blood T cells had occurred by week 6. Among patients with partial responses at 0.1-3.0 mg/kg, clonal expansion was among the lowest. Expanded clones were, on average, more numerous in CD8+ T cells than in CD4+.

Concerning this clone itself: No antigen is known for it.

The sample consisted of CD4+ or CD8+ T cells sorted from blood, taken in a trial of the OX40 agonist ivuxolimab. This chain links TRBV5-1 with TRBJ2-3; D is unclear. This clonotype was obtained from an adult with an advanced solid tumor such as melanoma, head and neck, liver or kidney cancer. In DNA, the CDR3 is TGCGCCAGCAGCGATGAAGGAATAGATACGCAGTATTTT. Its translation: CASSDEGIDTQYF.